This entry lists 29 T cell receptor beta chains sequenced from one sample in a study of T cell repertoires in cytomegalovirus infection. MiXCR, applied by TCRdb to the reads, yields one record per CDR3 protein. The sample shows 290,000 or so distinct CDR3 sequences, about 9.2% of them seen only once. The specimen sequenced was PBMCs. These receptors were taken from a human donor in good health (CMV status not recorded). Some clones in this sample may be carry-over from other donors' samples.

This clonotype was counted many times. The chain links TRBV6-2 or TRBV6-3 to TRBJ2-1; 10 bases align to TRBD1. The CDR3 loop spans 14 amino acids. With V trimmed by 6 bases and J by 7 bases, 6 bases remained unmatched. CDR1 and CDR2 from the germline V gene are MNHEY and SVGEGT. CDR3 DNA sequence: TGTGCCAGCAGACGACAGGGGGCGAATAATGAGCAGTTCTTC. Encoded protein: CASRRQGANNEQFF.

The table lists this clonotype with a few counts. The gene calls are TRBV7-4 and TRBJ2-5, with D perhaps matching TRBD1 (5 bases). Per the germline V gene, CDR1 is SGHVT and CDR2 is SQSDAQ. Trimming shortened V by 2 bases and J by 4 bases, and 11 bases separated the two germline ends. This CDR3 spans 14 amino acids. The chain's CDR3 is CASSLRGRAETQYF. CDR3 coding DNA: TGTGCCAGCAGCTTAAGGGGTAGGGCAGAGACCCAGTACTTC.

This clonotype was picked up many times. The J gene is TRBJ1-1, the V gene TRBV6-6; D remains ambiguous. The germline V gene has CDR1 MNHNY and CDR2 SVGAGI (reference sequence). The V gene lost 2 bases and the J gene lost 3 bases, with 7 bases spanning the gap. This CDR3 spans 13 amino acids. This chain's CDR3 is CASSYRDDTEAFF. The CDR3 DNA follows: TGTGCCAGCAGTTACAGGGATGACACTGAAGCTTTCTTT.

The rearrangement links TRBV20-1 to TRBJ2-7, with TRBD2 matching 14 bases. This CDR3 region has 14 residues. Germline V gene sequence: CDR1 DFQATT, CDR2 SNEGSKA (reference sequence). The ends lost 6 bases at V and 5 bases at J; junction bases unmatched: 6. The CDR3 region is CSARTSGGSNEQYV. CDR3 coding DNA: TGCAGTGCGAGGACTAGCGGGGGGAGTAACGAGCAGTACGTC.

DNA for the CDR3: TGTGCCAGCAGAACCAGGACAGGGGATACGCAGTATTTT. As protein: CASRTRTGDTQYF. V and J are TRBV12-3 or TRBV12-4 and TRBJ2-3; 8 nucleotides line up with TRBD1. The CDR3 extends over 13 amino acids. Trimming took 6 bases from V and 6 from J; bases not matched to a gene: 5.

The rearrangement links TRBV7-8 to TRBJ2-1; D tentatively reads TRBD1 or TRBD2 (5 bases each). The CDR3 covers 17 residues. In germline, CDR1 is SGHVS, CDR2 FQNEAQ. With 3 bases removed from V and 8 bases from J, the gap between germline ends came to 23 bases. The CDR3 nucleotides read TGTGCCAGCAGCTTTCCCGGACTCAACCTACAGGAGCATGAGCAGTTCTTC. It codes for CASSFPGLNLQEHEQFF.

This clonotype was counted at least ten times. This sequence joins TRBV7-2 and TRBJ1-3; perhaps TRBD1 as D (5 bases). Trimming took off 1 base at V and 0 bases at J, with 10 bases between the two ends. Germline CDR1 SGHTA, CDR2 FQGNSA. The CDR3 is made up of 16 amino acids. The CDR3 bases are TGTGCCAGCAGCTTAGTTGGACAAGCCTCTGGAAACACCATATATTTT. It specifies CASSLVGQASGNTIYF.

This clonotype was observed at least ten times. The chain has TRBV28 and TRBJ1-2; D call uncertain. The CDR3 covers 14 residues. Between the trimmed V and J ends, which lost 1 base and 4 bases, there was a span of 10 bases. Germline CDR1 reads MDHEN; CDR2 reads SYDVKM. The CDR3 DNA follows: TGTGCCAGCAGTTTATCAGTGACGGCCTATGGCTACACCTTC. Its translation: CASSLSVTAYGYTF.

Ten or more counts support this clonotype. The chain couples TRBV12-3 or TRBV12-4 to TRBJ1-5; TRBD1 matches at 10 bases. Unmatched junction bases numbered 6, after V lost 6 bases and J lost 4 bases. The CDR3 is made up of 15 amino acids. CDR3 loop: CASRRQGASNQPQHF. The CDR3 coding sequence is TGTGCCAGCAGGCGACAGGGGGCGAGTAATCAGCCCCAGCATTTT.

This clonotype was counted at least ten times. The chain links TRBV12-3 or TRBV12-4 to TRBJ2-1; 11 nucleotides align to TRBD1. With 6 bases clipped from V and 7 bases from J, the junction kept 2 bases outside the gene matches. This CDR3 spans 13 amino acids. CDR3 region: CASSRDRGNEQFF. DNA for the CDR3: TGTGCCAGCAGCCGGGACAGGGGGAATGAGCAGTTCTTC.

This clonotype has more than one count but fewer than ten. The chain uses TRBV19 and TRBJ2-2, with D possibly matching TRBD1 (6 bases). The V gene's germline CDR1 is LNHDA and CDR2 SQIVND (reference sequence). V was trimmed by 7 bases and J by 0 bases, leaving 18 bases between them. The CDR3 loop spans 17 amino acids. The CDR3 is CASTAISGHSNTGELFF. The CDR3 nucleotides read TGTGCCAGTACCGCCATCTCGGGACATTCGAACACCGGGGAGCTGTTTTTT.

This clonotype was observed at least ten times. The V call is TRBV6-6, the J call TRBJ1-2; D not certain. V lost 7 bases to trimming and J lost 7 bases, with 4 bases between them. Per the germline V gene, CDR1 is MNHNY and CDR2 is SVGAGI (reference sequence). The CDR3 covers 9 residues. DNA for the CDR3: TGTGCCAGCACAAGTGGCTACACCTTC. Its protein product is CASTSGYTF.

This chain links TRBV6-5 with TRBJ2-1; 7 bases map to TRBD1. Unmatched junction bases numbered 13, after V lost 6 bases and J lost 2 bases. Germline V CDR1 and CDR2: MNHEY, SVGAGI. This CDR3 comprises 17 residues. The CDR3 is CASSHQTGYVTYNEQFF. CDR3 coding DNA: TGTGCCAGCAGCCATCAGACAGGGTATGTGACCTACAATGAGCAGTTCTTC.

This clonotype was seen many times. The chain employs TRBV29-1 and TRBJ1-1; D is perhaps TRBD1 (5 bases). The CDR3 extends over 13 amino acids. V dropped 7 bases and J dropped 5 bases, with 17 bases sitting between them. Germline CDR1 and CDR2: SQVTM and ANQGSEA. The CDR3 sequence is CSAWGGTKTEAFF. CDR3 in DNA: TGCAGCGCTTGGGGTGGGACGAAGACTGAAGCTTTCTTT.

This clonotype showed up many times. The rearrangement links TRBV5-1 to TRBJ2-6; D perhaps matches TRBD2 (5 bases). Looked up from germline, CDR1 is SGHRS and CDR2 is YFSETQ. V was shortened by 7 bases and J by 0 bases, with 8 bases between the two germline ends. The CDR3 sequence is 14 residues long. Here the CDR3 DNA reads TGCGCCAGCCGGACTGACTCTGGGGCCAACGTCCTGACTTTC. Its translation: CASRTDSGANVLTF.

This clonotype was recorded at least ten times. The chain employs TRBV7-3 and TRBJ2-2; TRBD1 might be the D (5 bases). V dropped 3 bases and J dropped 3 bases, with 8 bases sitting between them. Per the germline V gene, CDR1 is SGHTA and CDR2 is FQGTGA. The CDR3 totals 14 residues. CDR3 in amino acids: CASSFTGDTGELFF. CDR3 nucleotide sequence: TGTGCCAGCAGCTTTACAGGTGACACCGGGGAGCTGTTTTTT. The variable domain in full, with the rest retrieved from reference TRBV7-3 and TRBJ2-2, is GAGVSQTPSNKVTEKGKYVELRCDPISGHTALYWYRQSLGQGPEFLIYFQGTGAADDSGLPNDRFFAVRPEGSVSTLKIQRTERGDSAVYLCASSFTGDTGELFFGEGSRLTVL.

This clonotype was recorded at least ten times. The chain uses TRBV18 and TRBJ2-2; D may match TRBD1 or TRBD2 (5 bases each). The CDR3 has 17 residues. Per the germline V gene, CDR1 is KGHSH and CDR2 is LQKENI. V shed 4 bases and J shed 2 bases, with 17 bases lying between them. The CDR3 here is CASSQGAGTGNTGELFF. The CDR3 DNA reads as TGTGCCAGCTCACAGGGAGCCGGGACCGGCAACACCGGGGAGCTGTTTTTT.

This clonotype was counted only a few times. The V call is TRBV2, the J call TRBJ2-1; 11 nucleotides agree with TRBD2. Germline V gene sequence: CDR1 SNHLY, CDR2 FYNNEI. Trimming removed 10 bases from V and 7 bases from J; junction bases left unmatched: 3. The CDR3 extends over 12 amino acids. Here the CDR3 DNA reads TGTGCCATGACTAGCGGGGAGAATGAGCAGTTCTTC. Amino acid sequence: CAMTSGENEQFF.

This clonotype was detected many times. This chain links TRBV28 with TRBJ1-6; TRBD1 is a possible D gene (5 bases). The CDR3 contains 15 residues. V was clipped by 5 bases and J by 10 bases, with 18 bases between them. Germline V lookup: CDR1 MDHEN, CDR2 SYDVKM. The CDR3 sequence: CASSLAGPGGSPLHF. The CDR3 DNA sequence: TGTGCCAGCAGTCTGGCGGGACCGGGGGGGTCACCCCTCCACTTT.

This clonotype was seen many times. This chain uses TRBV25-1 with TRBJ1-2, with 7 nucleotides matching TRBD1. Per the germline V gene, CDR1 is MGHDK and CDR2 is SYGVNS. This CDR3 is 12 amino acids long. With V trimmed by 2 bases and J by 13 bases, 7 bases remained unmatched. As DNA, the CDR3 is TGTGCCAGCAGTGAACTTACAGGGGTATCCACCTTC. Its translation: CASSELTGVSTF.

V gene TRBV5-1 combines with J gene TRBJ2-7; D uncertain. The CDR3 has 13 amino acids. Per germline, CDR1 SGHRS and CDR2 YFSETQ. V dropped 0 bases and J dropped 3 bases, with 7 bases sitting between them. The CDR3 coding sequence is TGCGCCAGCAGCTTGGAGGTGATCTACGAGCAGTACTTC. It translates to CASSLEVIYEQYF.

At least ten counts were recorded for this clonotype. This chain uses TRBV3-1 with TRBJ2-5; D ambiguous. Trimming shortened V by 1 base and J by 2 bases, and 11 bases separated the two germline ends. The CDR3 totals 15 residues. Germline values: CDR1 LGHDT, CDR2 YNNKEL (reference sequence). DNA for the CDR3: TGTGCCAGCAGCCAAGTTCGACCGACGCAAGAGACCCAGTACTTC. It translates to CASSQVRPTQETQYF.

This clonotype appeared many times. The chain uses TRBV18 and TRBJ1-1, with TRBD1 matching over 8 bases. The CDR3 has 15 amino acids. Germline CDR1 and CDR2: KGHSH and LQKENI. Trimming cost V 2 bases and J 3 bases; bases outside gene matches: 5. The CDR3: CASSPSGQGYTEAFF. As DNA, the CDR3 is TGTGCCAGCTCACCATCCGGACAGGGCTACACTGAAGCTTTCTTT.

About this clonotype itself: This may arise from a read error, as a much more abundant clone is one base away. The V and J genes are TRBV12-3 or TRBV12-4 and TRBJ1-2; 9 nucleotides line up with TRBD1. The CDR3 loop spans 13 amino acids. CDR3 in amino acids: CASSQGQGNGYSF. In nucleotides, the CDR3 is TGTGCCAGCAGCCAGGGACAGGGTAATGGCTACTCCTTC.

The sample holds many counts of this clonotype. The chain employs TRBV12-3 or TRBV12-4 and TRBJ1-2, with 7 bases identical to TRBD1. The J segment lost 8 bases and the V segment lost 6 bases, leaving 9 bases of the junction unmatched. The CDR3 spans 13 residues. In DNA form, the CDR3 reads TGTGCCAGCAGCCAGGGGGGGGCCAGGGGCTACACCTTC. Translation gives CASSQGGARGYTF.

This clonotype appeared many times. The rearrangement uses TRBV7-9 and TRBJ2-3; D tentatively fits TRBD1 or TRBD2 (5 bases each). The ends were cut back, 5 bases at V and 10 bases at J, with 13 bases in the middle. CDR3 length: 12 amino acids. Per the germline V gene, CDR1 is SEHNR and CDR2 is FQNEAQ (reference sequence). CDR3 sequence reads: CASSNPRESQYF. In DNA form, the CDR3 reads TGTGCCAGCAGCAACCCCAGGGAGTCGCAGTATTTT.

This clonotype has ten or more counts. This chain connects TRBV6-2 or TRBV6-3 to TRBJ2-1, with D possibly being TRBD1 or TRBD2 (5 bases each). From germline, CDR1 is MNHEY and CDR2 SVGEGT. Trimming shortened V by 3 bases and J by 8 bases, and 8 bases separated the two germline ends. CDR3 length: 12 residues. The CDR3 is CASSYGGDEQFF. The CDR3 DNA follows: TGTGCCAGCAGTTATGGGGGTGATGAGCAGTTCTTC.

The sample holds a few counts of this clonotype. V usage is TRBV6-2 or TRBV6-3 and J usage is TRBJ2-1; TRBD1 might be the D (6 bases). The germline CDR1 and CDR2 sequences are MNHEY and SVGEGT. The CDR3 consists of 13 residues. V was clipped by 5 bases and J by 8 bases, with 13 bases between them. The DNA for the CDR3 is TGTGCCAGCAGTCCCAGGGGAGAAGATGAGCAGTTCTTC. This translates into CASSPRGEDEQFF.

This clonotype was detected many times. The CDR3 DNA reads TGTGCCAGCAGCTTATTTGAGGTGACAGGAGGCACTGAAGCTTTCTTT. Protein product: CASSLFEVTGGTEAFF. The chain is built from TRBV7-2 and TRBJ1-1, with D possibly being TRBD1 (6 bases). The germline V and J ends were trimmed by 2 bases and 4 bases, with 17 bases remaining between them. This CDR3 is built from 16 residues. Germline lookup yields CDR1 SGHTA and CDR2 FQGNSA.